This entry lists 4 T cell receptor beta chains sequenced from one sample in a study of T cell responses to AZD1222 COVID-19 vaccine. Sequencing was performed with immunoSEQ multiplex PCR; in TCRdb, only in-frame clones are kept and a portion is missing. The sample has about 140,000 clones, 84% seen once. Sequences were derived from peripheral blood, sampled on day 0 of AZD1222 vaccination. Source of these receptors: an adult in good health.

The chain has TRBV28 and TRBJ1-1, with D perhaps matching TRBD1 (6 bases). The ends were cut back, 6 bases at V and 2 bases at J, with 13 bases in the middle. Germline V gene data show CDR1 as MDHEN and CDR2 as SYDVKM. The CDR3 sequence is 14 residues long. CDR3 DNA: TGTGCCAGCAGATCGGGACACCTTAACACTGAAGCTTTCTTT. It is translated as CASRSGHLNTEAFF. The whole variable domain, filled in from reference TRBV28 and TRBJ1-1, reads DVKVTQSSRYLVKRTGEKVFLECVQDMDHENMFWYRQDPGLGLRLIYFSYDVKMKEKGDIPEGYSVSREKKERFSLILESASTNQTSMYLCASRSGHLNTEAFFGQGTRLTVV.

J is TRBJ1-1 and V is TRBV5-6; no definite D call. V was clipped by 4 bases and J by 0 bases, with 13 bases between them. Germline CDR1 and CDR2: SGHDT and YYEEEE. The CDR3 contains 15 residues. The CDR3 loop is CASSPGGRLNTEAFF. The CDR3 DNA reads TGTGCCAGCAGCCCTGGTGGACGGCTGAACACTGAAGCTTTCTTT.

The V gene is TRBV24-1, the J gene TRBJ2-7, with TRBD2 matching over 9 bases. Per germline, CDR1 KGHDR and CDR2 SFDVKD. The junction had 4 bases not matched to a gene; V was cut back by 9 bases and J by 5 bases. The CDR3 spans 12 residues. For the CDR3, the DNA is TGTGCCACCTCAGCGGGGGGCCACGAGCAGTACTTC. It codes for CATSAGGHEQYF.

The chain combines TRBV23-1 with TRBJ1-5; perhaps TRBD1 as D (5 bases). TRBV23-1 is marked as an open reading frame, function uncertain. V lost 7 bases and J lost 1, with 26 bases in between. The CDR3 spans 19 residues. This CDR3 reads CASTHPLTAGRVSNQPQHF. The DNA for the CDR3 is TGCGCCAGCACTCACCCATTAACAGCAGGGAGGGTCAGCAATCAGCCCCAGCATTTT.